This T cell receptor (beta chain) was obtained from a study of long-term antiretroviral therapy in people with HIV (dated 2022 in TCRdb). Context from the whole study: The earliest samples were collected approximately a decade before the 2015 WHO recommendation for immediate ART, a period when ART was typically delayed until CD4 counts fell. The cohort contributed roughly 200 cryopreserved PBMC samples from around 33 adults with confirmed HIV infection, collected serially over a mean of roughly 6 years (range 1-12). Among the approximately 30 participants with HIV, ten to eleven were female. Test extractions of a monoclonal T-cell line alongside 33 polyclonal samples showed no cross-contamination during QIAcube processing. A retrospective serial study tested whether changes in peripheral blood TRB repertoire composition and diversity were associated with ART initiation and durable HIV suppression.

Remarks on this clone: Its antigen remains undetermined. Base qualities are not at hand, and no much larger clone is one base apart.

CDR1 and CDR2 are read off the germline V gene as SQVTM and ANQGSEA. From the cysteine through the phenylalanine, the CDR3 covers 13 amino acids. Only the CDR3 region is kept as DNA, spanning 39 bases read in frame from base 1. At the junction V is shortened by 7 bases and J by 4 bases, with 16 bases in between. The immunoSEQ hsTCRB v3.0 assay was used at survey level resolution for TRB variable region sequencing. A depth of about 35,000-50,000 T-cell genomes per sample was targeted for TRB sequencing. Pooled TRB libraries were sequenced on an Illumina MiSeq with a v3 150-cycle kit. Per the source publication's procedure: Analysis of repertoires was carried out in R inside a reproducible Nextflow workflow spanning QC, data transformation and analysis. Custom analyses were implemented in LymphoSeq2, an R package for AIRR-Seq data exploration. Several samples that produced fewer than 5000 total TRB sequences were removed, so 150 to 200 HIV repertoires were analyzed. Among the approximately 180 HIV repertoires that were kept, roughly 58 were collected before ART initiation and roughly 130 were collected after ART initiation. Repertoires were downsampled to 5000 TRB nucleotide sequences, and summary statistics were averaged over 100 downsampling iterations. Only TRB sequences with CDR3 regions of at least seven amino acids were retained for analysis. A Shannon entropy-derived clonality score and the Gini coefficient were used to measure diversity. In repertoire networks, the top 5000 CDR3 amino acid sequences were linked whenever an edit distance of one separated two sequences. For TRB CDR3 amino acid sequences, GLIPH2 was used to predict antigen specificity groups and MHC restriction. Known CMV, EBV, HIV or tissue antigen associations were flagged by matching CDR3 amino acid sequences against VDJdb and McPAS-TCR. Pre-ART, post-ART and control groups were compared with Wilcoxon signed-rank tests and Holm-Bonferroni correction. Sourced from immuneACCESS, this table was stored by TCRdb with only in-frame sequences that have V and J called. A share of the clones is absent; for the studies checked, an unresolved V gene accounts for under half, and the remainder has no known explanation. The V and J calls and the clone size are those of that table, but D and trimming were determined from the DNA. Across this sample there are more than 35,000 clones, with nearly 95% seen only once. The ten largest clonotypes hold 2.5% to 3.5% of the sample.

Study-wide conclusions, independent of this receptor: No data were available on ART adherence, viral resistance or therapy changes, limiting inferences about post-ART repertoire changes. ART initiation was associated with a significant increase in TRB diversity, but diversity stayed significantly below transplant donor controls even after long-term ART. Because cell numbers in pre-ART samples were limited, unsorted PBMC were profiled instead of sorted CD4+ and CD8+ T cells. Expanded TRB clones identified before ART initiation dominated the repertoire at all time points, although this dominance fluctuated and declined in many PLHIV after ART. The samples span the years 2004 to 2017, and the ART regimens used may be less effective than current regimens. Narrower CDR3 length ranges were observed in HIV repertoires than in controls, and an antigen-experienced repertoire with only a slight naive shift after ART was suggested by the network structure. Because PBMC availability was limited, only the TCR beta chain was sequenced, with no alpha chain pairing.

Participants were included only if at least one PBMC sample before ART initiation and at least two post-ART samples were available. Treatment was received in the United States of America by all participants with HIV. Before DNA extraction, cryopreserved samples of about 1-10 million PBMC were thawed and washed. At the time of the earliest PBMC sample, participants with HIV were aged between about 23 and 54 years. Each participant contributed PBMC samples from 1-4 timepoints before ART initiation and 2-8 timepoints after ART initiation, with a median of 7 samples. Serial HIV viral load, CD4+ T-cell count, ART history and demographic data were obtained for every participant. Using a Qiagen kit on a QIAcube, genomic DNA was extracted from unsorted PBMC, with samples processed in batches of 12.

This sample comprised unsorted PBMCs, obtained 3.7 years after starting antiretroviral therapy. This receptor was obtained from a woman aged 50 to 65 with HIV. The V and J segments used are TRBV29-1 and TRBJ1-1, with TRBD1 tentatively as D gene (6 bases match). The DNA sequence follows: TGCAGCGCTGGTGGGGGCCCGAGCACTGAAGCTTTCTTT. This sequence encodes CSAGGGPSTEAFF.